The subject of this entry is one TCR beta chain. Some clones are missing from TCRdb's copy, which holds only in-frame ones; the method was immunoSEQ multiplex PCR. The sample lists tens of thousands of clones, roughly 94% occurring once. The CDR3 has 12 residues. V dropped 8 bases and J dropped 5; count of bases not matched to a gene: 3. CDR1 and CDR2 (germline): MNHNS, SASEGT. The data are from a study of T cell changes during pregnancy in multiple sclerosis. The TCR originated in a female donor with multiple sclerosis, enrolled in a pregnancy study. The rearrangement uses TRBV6-1 and TRBJ1-1; TRBD1 agrees at 9 bases. The input for sequencing was CD4+ T cells from peripheral blood mononuclear cells, taken in the first trimester of pregnancy. CDR3 region: CASRQGGTEAFF. The CDR3 DNA reads TGTGCCAGCCGACAGGGGGGTACTGAAGCTTTCTTT.